One sample yielded the 13 T cell receptor beta chains listed below, sequenced in a study of T cells in Graves' hyperthyroidism and ophthalmopathy. Amplified TCR beta CDR3 regions derived from RNA transcripts. Using the HTBI primer set, a first-round RT-PCR was run on the TCR CDR3. One entry per CDR3 protein results from TCRdb running MiXCR on the multiplex PCR reads. The sample holds fewer than 750,000 distinct CDR3 sequences, about 14% seen once. What was sequenced was blood. The receptor set was obtained from a middle-aged woman with Graves' ophthalmopathy.

The rearrangement links TRBV28 to TRBJ1-1, with D tentatively TRBD1 (6 bases). Trimming took 11 bases from V and 4 from J, leaving 17 bases between them. Germline values: CDR1 MDHEN, CDR2 SYDVKM. The CDR3 spans 13 residues. CDR3 loop: CAGNRVGATEAFF. DNA of the CDR3: TGTGCCGGGAACAGGGTAGGGGCCACTGAAGCTTTCTTT.

This clonotype was found many times. The chain recombines TRBV13 with TRBJ1-1, with a weak D call TRBD1 (5 bases). Germline-derived CDR1 and CDR2 are PRHDT and FYEKMQ (reference sequence). Trimming took 6 bases from V and 1 from J, leaving 12 bases between them. This CDR3 is 14 amino acids long. CDR3: CASSQSGANTEAFF. CDR3 in DNA: TGTGCCAGCAGTCAATCTGGGGCGAACACTGAAGCTTTCTTT.

Many counts were recorded for this clonotype. The gene calls are TRBV10-3 and TRBJ1-1; 7 nucleotides line up with TRBD1. Germline V CDR1 and CDR2: ENHRY, SYGVKD. V lost 0 bases and J lost 3; bases outside the gene matches: 4. The CDR3 loop spans 15 amino acids. The CDR3 protein is CAISESRDRDTEAFF. In DNA, the CDR3 is TGTGCCATCAGTGAGTCTAGGGACAGAGACACTGAAGCTTTCTTT.

This clonotype was picked up many times. The chain recombines TRBV28 with TRBJ1-1; D is undetermined. The germline gives CDR1 MDHEN, CDR2 SYDVKM. Deletions cut 6 bases from V and 0 bases from J, with 17 bases between. The CDR3 spans 16 residues. The CDR3: CASSLGWWALNTEAFF. The DNA for the CDR3 is TGTGCCAGCAGCTTAGGGTGGTGGGCCTTGAACACTGAAGCTTTCTTT.

This chain links TRBV4-2 with TRBJ1-2, with 7 bases lining up with TRBD1. CDR3 size: 16 residues. Looked up from germline, CDR1 is LGHNA and CDR2 is YNFKEQ. V lost 0 bases, J lost 4 bases, and 8 bases stayed unmatched. The CDR3 reads CASSQDWSGGVYGYTF. Written as DNA, the CDR3 is TGTGCCAGCAGCCAAGATTGGTCAGGGGGAGTCTATGGCTACACCTTC.

This clonotype was recorded many times. The rearrangement links TRBV10-3 to TRBJ2-1, with D unresolved. Between the trimmed V and J ends, which lost 4 bases and 2 bases, there was a span of 9 bases. The CDR3 loop spans 14 amino acids. Germline CDR1 reads ENHRY; CDR2 reads SYGVKD. CDR3 in DNA: TGTGCCATCAGTGTTACGTCTGCCTACAATGAGCAGTTCTTC. Translating it yields CAISVTSAYNEQFF.

This clonotype was observed at least ten times. The V call is TRBV27, the J call TRBJ2-7; 12 bases align to TRBD2. V lost 4 bases to trimming and J lost 4 bases; unmatched junction nucleotides: 5. There are 15 residues in the CDR3. Germline assignment: CDR1 MNHEY and CDR2 SMNVEV (reference sequence). The chain's CDR3 is CASSWASGRGYEQYF. As DNA, the CDR3 is TGTGCCAGCAGTTGGGCTAGCGGGAGGGGGTACGAGCAGTACTTC.

This clonotype showed up just a few times. The chain joins TRBV6-1 to TRBJ2-6, with D possibly TRBD1 on 5 matching bases. Germline V gene lookup returns CDR1 MNHNS and CDR2 SASEGT. Trimming stripped 11 bases from V and 0 bases from J, with 14 bases between. CDR3 length: 15 residues. The CDR3 loop is CACPGKGSGANVLTF. The CDR3, as DNA: TGTGCCTGCCCAGGGAAGGGCTCTGGGGCCAACGTCCTGACTTTC.

This clonotype was counted between two and nine times. The chain joins TRBV28 to TRBJ2-1, with a tentative D call TRBD1 (5 bases). Germline-derived CDR1 and CDR2 are MDHEN and SYDVKM. CDR3 size: 14 residues. V was shortened by 8 bases and J by 0 bases, with 11 bases between the two germline ends. CDR3 bases: TGTGCCAGCCAGGGTCTAGGCTCCTACAATGAGCAGTTCTTC. It codes for CASQGLGSYNEQFF.

The rearrangement joins TRBV12-3 or TRBV12-4 to TRBJ1-2; D might be TRBD1 (5 bases). Trimming stripped 5 bases from V and 7 bases from J, with 14 bases between. The CDR3 runs to 13 residues. The CDR3 sequence is CASSLPGTIGYTF. CDR3 coding DNA: TGTGCCAGCAGTCTACCCGGGACTATTGGCTACACCTTC.

This clonotype was counted ten times or more. The chain uses TRBV27 and TRBJ2-7; a possible D gene is TRBD2 (5 bases). The germline V gene encodes CDR1 MNHEY and CDR2 SMNVEV (reference sequence). Trimming cost V 2 bases and J 0 bases, with 11 bases left between them. The CDR3 consists of 15 residues. DNA of the CDR3: TGTGCCAGCAGTTTAAGAGGGTTTAGCTCCTACGAGCAGTACTTC. It encodes CASSLRGFSSYEQYF.

This clonotype was counted many times. This chain links TRBV7-2 with TRBJ1-3; D gene uncertain. V lost 0 bases and J 0 bases, leaving 12 bases between the germline ends. The CDR3 is made up of 17 amino acids. Germline loops: CDR1 SGHTA, CDR2 FQGNSA. This CDR3 is CASSLASRAYSGNTIYF. The CDR3 nucleotides read TGTGCCAGCAGCTTAGCCTCCCGTGCATACTCTGGAAACACCATATATTTT.

This clonotype was detected ten times or more. The CDR3 is CASSQRTGGICEQYF. Here the CDR3 DNA reads TGTGCCAGCAGTCAAAGGACAGGGGGCATCTGCGAGCAGTACTTC. This chain joins TRBV28 and TRBJ2-7, with TRBD1 identical over 11 bases. The V gene end was trimmed by 5 bases and the J gene end by 6 bases; junction bases not matched to a gene: 9. Germline values: CDR1 MDHEN, CDR2 SYDVKM. The CDR3 has 15 residues.